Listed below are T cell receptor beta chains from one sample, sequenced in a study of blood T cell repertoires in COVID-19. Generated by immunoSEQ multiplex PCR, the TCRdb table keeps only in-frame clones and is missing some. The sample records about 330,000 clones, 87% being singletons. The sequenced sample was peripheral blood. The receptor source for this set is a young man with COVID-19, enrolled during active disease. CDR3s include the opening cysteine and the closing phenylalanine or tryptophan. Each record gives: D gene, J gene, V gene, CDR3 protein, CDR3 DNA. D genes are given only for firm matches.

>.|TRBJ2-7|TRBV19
CASSIMRQGSYEQYF
TGTGCCAGTAGTATAATGAGGCAGGGATCCTACGAGCAGTACTTC
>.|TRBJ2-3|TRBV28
CASRIGEDTQYF
TGTGCCAGCAGGATCGGAGAGGATACGCAGTATTTT
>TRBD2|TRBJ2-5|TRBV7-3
CASSWTSGGSQETQYF
TGTGCCAGCAGCTGGACTAGCGGGGGGAGTCAAGAGACCCAGTACTTC
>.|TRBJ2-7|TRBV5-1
CASSPTRVNNEQYF
TGCGCCAGCAGCCCCACCCGGGTAAACAACGAGCAGTACTTC
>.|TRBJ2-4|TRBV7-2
CASSDNLRNIQYF
TGTGCCAGCAGTGATAATTTGCGAAACATTCAGTACTTC
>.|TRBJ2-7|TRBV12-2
CASRIDRGGSYEQYF
TGTGCAAGTCGCATCGACAGGGGAGGATCCTACGAGCAGTACTTC
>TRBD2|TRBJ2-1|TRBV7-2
CASSFQRRPAGGGNEQFF
TGTGCCAGCAGCTTCCAGAGGCGGCCCGCGGGAGGAGGCAATGAGCAGTTCTTC
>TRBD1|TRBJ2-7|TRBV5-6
CASSLWGQGASYEQYF
TGTGCCAGCAGCTTGTGGGGACAGGGGGCCTCCTACGAGCAGTACTTC
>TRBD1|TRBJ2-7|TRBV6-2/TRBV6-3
CASSRTGGREQYF
TGTGCCAGCAGTCGGACAGGGGGCCGGGAGCAGTACTTC
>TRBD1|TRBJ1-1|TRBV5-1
CASSLASGTEFEAFF
TGCGCCAGCAGCTTGGCCAGTGGGACAGAGTTTGAAGCTTTCTTT
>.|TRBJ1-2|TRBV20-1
CSASQGYGYTF
TGCAGTGCTTCCCAGGGCTATGGCTACACCTTC
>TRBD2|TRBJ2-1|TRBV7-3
CASSPIGASGGEQFF
TGTGCCAGCAGCCCGATTGGGGCTAGCGGGGGGGAGCAGTTCTTC